Here is one T cell receptor beta chain with its context. It has no known antigen specificity. No qualities accompany the bases; no much larger clone lies one base away. Relative to germline, V is 7 bases shorter and J is 5 bases shorter, with 15 bases between their ends. CDR1 and CDR2 (LNHDA, SQIVND) derive from the germline V gene (reference sequence). Its CDR3 holds 13 amino acids, cysteine through phenylalanine. Kept here is only the CDR3 DNA, which spans 39 bases and is read in frame from base 1. The data originate from a study of blood T cell repertoires in COVID-19 (dated by TCRdb to 2018 to 2020). Regarding the complete study: Collaborator samples came from the United States, Italy and Spain and covered acute and convalescent phases of COVID-19. Where available, HLA class I and class II types were obtained from metadata supplied by the sample provider rather than from assay-based typing. A de-identified subject ID, COVID-19 status, age in years and sex were almost always included in the sample metadata. The material from the prospective study consisted of cDNA or gDNA derived from T cells, B-cell-depleted T cells, or PBMCs. The samples were drawn from the first 160 participants of the ongoing ImmuneRACE study and from 1,254 subjects provided by 6 global collaborators. The repertoires were released in a freely available public database meant as a resource for research on the immune response to SARS-CoV-2. Subjects who had been exposed to COVID-19, were actively infected with it, or had recovered from it provided the deeply sampled blood TCRbeta repertoires that made up the dataset.

Points the paper makes about the study in general: How much clinical and demographic metadata was included differed by source and by participant, and the metadata was provided uncurated.

TCRbeta CDR3 regions were amplified from genomic DNA by means of the immunoSEQ Assay, a bias-controlled multiplex PCR. Per the source publication's procedure: The number of nucleated cells in each sample was estimated by amplification of reference gene primers within the assay. To quantify the absolute abundance of each unique TCRbeta CDR3 rearrangement, sequence reads were collapsed and filtered. For each sample, productive Simpson clonality was calculated by taking the square root of Simpson's diversity index across productive rearrangements. TCRdb provides this immuneACCESS table in a form limited to in-frame rearrangements. Some clones are lacking; in checked studies, under half of them reflect an unresolved V gene, and why the rest are absent is not known. The V and J calls and clone size come from that table; D and trimming were worked out from the DNA. The sample has fewer than 200,000 clones on record, around four fifths of them singletons. The ten most abundant clones make up roughly 7.7% of the sample.

A second Seattle source provided samples from volunteer blood donors who had recovered from COVID-19. Whole blood was collected in K2EDTA tubes by collaborating institutions according to the institutions' own protocols. For TCRbeta analysis, collaborators shipped samples in one of three forms: frozen whole blood, isolated PBMCs, or DNA extracted from either of those sample types. The chain links TRBV19 with TRBJ2-7; a tentative D call is TRBD2 (5 bases match). Material: peripheral blood. The TCR comes from a man between 35 and 55 years old who had recovered from COVID-19. For the CDR3, the sequence is CASTWTGSNEQYF. The nucleotide sequence reads TGTGCCAGTACTTGGACGGGATCGAACGAGCAGTACTTC.